The 14 T cell receptor beta chains reported below all come from one sample, sequenced in a study of Graves' ophthalmopathy and Graves' hyperthyroidism. RNA transcripts were the template, and TCR beta CDR3 regions were amplified from them. The authors performed first-round RT-PCR with HTBI primers and then a second-round multiplex PCR. TCRdb processed the multiplex PCR reads anew with MiXCR; each CDR3 protein has one entry. Among 650,000 to 900,000 distinct CDR3 sequences listed, roughly two fifths were seen once. Sequenced sample: peripheral blood. The source of these receptors is an adult man with Graves' ophthalmopathy.

There are a few counts of this clonotype. This chain joins TRBV19 and TRBJ2-2, with D perhaps TRBD1 (5 bases). V shed 4 bases and J shed 4 bases, with 10 bases lying between them. The CDR3 totals 14 residues. In germline, CDR1 is LNHDA, CDR2 SQIVND (reference sequence). CDR3 in amino acids: CASSNQGTTGELFF. In DNA, the CDR3 is TGTGCCAGTAGTAATCAGGGAACCACCGGGGAGCTGTTTTTT.

This clonotype was picked up a small number of times. This may come from a read error, since a much larger clone is one base off. V and J are TRBV9 and TRBJ2-7; no definite D call. Trimming took 4 bases from V and 2 from J, leaving 10 bases between them. Looked up from germline, CDR1 is SGDLS and CDR2 is YYNGEE. The CDR3 extends over 13 amino acids. This chain's CDR3 is CASSLQRTYEQYF. In DNA, the CDR3 is TGTGCCAGCAGCCTACAGAGGACCTACGAGCAGTACTTC.

This clonotype was detected only a few times. V gene TRBV20-1 combines with J gene TRBJ2-7; 7 nucleotides match TRBD2. The CDR3 loop spans 13 amino acids. Germline CDR1 reads DFQATT; CDR2 reads SNEGSKA (reference sequence). The CDR3 DNA sequence: TGCAGCGCGACGGGCGTCCGGGGGGACGAGCAGTACTTC. This gives the protein CSATGVRGDEQYF.

The genes are TRBV10-3 and TRBJ1-3, with D perhaps matching TRBD1 (5 bases). V was shortened by 4 bases and J by 2 bases, with 15 bases between the two germline ends. The CDR3 length is 16 residues. The V gene's germline CDR1 is ENHRY and CDR2 SYGVKD. The CDR3 DNA sequence: TGTGCCATCAGTGCCGGTTTGGCGGGGGCTGGAAACACCATATATTTT. The encoded protein is CAISAGLAGAGNTIYF.

This clonotype was picked up many times. The chain carries TRBV19 and TRBJ1-1; 8 bases are shared with TRBD1. Per germline, CDR1 LNHDA and CDR2 SQIVND (reference sequence). V gave up 6 bases and J gave up 6 bases; unmatched junction bases: 6. This CDR3 contains 13 residues. CDR3 nucleotide sequence: TGTGCCAGTAGCGCGACAGGGGTCGCTGAAGCTTTCTTT. It encodes CASSATGVAEAFF.

This clonotype was found a few times. The chain uses TRBV7-9 and TRBJ2-7; TRBD1 agrees at 9 bases. The germline CDR1 and CDR2 sequences are SEHNR and FQNEAQ (reference sequence). This CDR3 has 15 residues. V lost 5 bases, J lost 3 bases, and 8 bases stayed unmatched. As DNA, the CDR3 is TGTGCCAGCAGCAACCGGGACAGGGTTTACTACGAGCAGTACTTC. It translates to CASSNRDRVYYEQYF.

This clonotype showed up many times. V is TRBV6-5 and J is TRBJ1-6, with 7 bases aligning to TRBD1. Germline CDR1 is MNHEY and CDR2 is SVGAGI. This CDR3 contains 14 residues. V lost 7 bases, J lost 7 bases, and 7 bases stayed unmatched. CDR3 region: CASKTRTGNSPLHF. The DNA for the CDR3 is TGTGCCAGCAAGACTAGGACAGGCAATTCACCCCTCCACTTT.

The V gene is TRBV10-3, the J gene TRBJ2-3; no clear D. CDR1 and CDR2 from the germline V gene are ENHRY and SYGVKD. Trimming stripped 5 bases from V and 9 bases from J, with 12 bases between. This CDR3 is built from 12 residues. CDR3 coding DNA: TGTGCCATCAGTCCCCCCTCCGGAACGCAGTATTTT. Its protein product is CAISPPSGTQYF.

Many counts were recorded for this clonotype. The chain recombines TRBV2 with TRBJ2-7; the D gene is possibly TRBD2 (6 bases). Trimming shortened V by 10 bases and J by 7 bases, and 14 bases separated the two germline ends. CDR1 SNHLY and CDR2 FYNNEI come from the germline V gene. The CDR3 is 11 amino acids. CDR3 DNA sequence: TGTGCCACCGGAGGGGTGGATGAGCAGTACTTC. Its translation is CATGGVDEQYF.

The CDR3 region is CASSWDRPQETQYF. The CDR3 DNA reads TGTGCCAGCAGCTGGGACAGGCCTCAAGAGACCCAGTACTTC. J is TRBJ2-5 and V is TRBV11-2, with 8 bases aligning to TRBD1. The ends lost 4 bases at V and 2 bases at J; junction bases unmatched: 3. Germline CDR1 reads SGHAT; CDR2 reads FQNNGV. This CDR3 region has 14 residues.

The V gene is TRBV7-3, the J gene TRBJ1-2; possible D gene TRBD1, 6 bases. CDR1 and CDR2 from the germline V gene are SGHTA and FQGTGA. The CDR3 loop spans 18 amino acids. V was trimmed by 0 bases and J by 0 bases, leaving 17 bases between them. The CDR3 reads CASSLTSGARLSNYGYTF. The CDR3 DNA reads as TGTGCCAGCAGCTTAACGTCGGGGGCGCGTCTTTCTAACTATGGCTACACCTTC.

V is TRBV2 and J is TRBJ1-1; 8 bases fit TRBD1. The J segment lost 5 bases and the V segment lost 4 bases, leaving 6 bases of the junction unmatched. This CDR3 has 14 residues. Germline CDR1 and CDR2: SNHLY and FYNNEI. CDR3 sequence: CASSVQGARTEAFF. The DNA for the CDR3 is TGTGCCAGCAGTGTTCAGGGGGCGCGGACTGAAGCTTTCTTT. Full variable domain (remainder filled in from reference TRBV2 and TRBJ1-1): EPEVTQTPSHQVTQMGQEVILRCVPISNHLYFYWYRQILGQKVEFLVSFYNNEISEKSEIFDDQFSVERPDGSNFTLKIRSTKLEDSAMYFCASSVQGARTEAFFGQGTRLTVV.

CDR3 sequence (DNA): TGTGCCAGCAGTTACGAGAGTTCTGGAAACACCATATATTTT. Its protein product is CASSYESSGNTIYF. The chain is built from TRBV2 and TRBJ1-3; D gene uncertain. The V gene's germline CDR1 is SNHLY and CDR2 FYNNEI. The CDR3 has 14 residues. V lost 5 bases, J lost 1 base, and 9 bases lay in between.

The CDR3 region is CASSTGPERQFF. The DNA of the CDR3 is TGTGCCAGCAGTACTGGCCCCGAGCGGCAGTTCTTC. This sequence joins TRBV25-1 and TRBJ2-5; D gene uncertain. The DNA end lines up better with TRBJ2-1; the J call may be wrong. The CDR3 consists of 12 residues. Germline CDR1 is MGHDK and CDR2 is SYGVNS.